The 8 T cell receptor beta chains in this list originate from one sample, sequenced in a study of cytomegalovirus exposure and HLA in healthy donors. PCR amplification relied on 60 Vbeta primers (plus 13 Jbeta primers). The repertoire was sequenced with immunoSEQ multiplex PCR; TCRdb's copy has only in-frame clones and lacks some. The table has 150,000 to 250,000 clones, about 82% seen once. Sample: PBMCs. The source of these receptors is a woman in her forties or fifties in good health and CMV-seronegative.

V usage is TRBV18 and J usage is TRBJ2-1; D is possibly TRBD2 (5 bases). This CDR3 is 15 amino acids long. Germline CDR1 KGHSH, CDR2 LQKENI. Trimming removed 3 bases from V and 9 bases from J, with 18 bases in between. DNA for the CDR3: TGTGCCAGCTCACCTCTCTCCTGGGGAGCGAGTGAGCAGTTCTTC. This encodes CASSPLSWGASEQFF.

This rearrangement joins TRBV5-1 to TRBJ2-3; 11 bases match TRBD2. The trim removed 4 bases at V and 5 bases at J, leaving 6 bases unmatched. The germline V gene encodes CDR1 SGHRS and CDR2 YFSETQ. The length of the CDR3 is 15 residues. Here the CDR3 DNA reads TGCGCCAGCAGCCCGGGACTAGCGGAAATAGATACGCAGTATTTT. It is translated as CASSPGLAEIDTQYF.

The gene calls are TRBV27 and TRBJ2-3, with D hard to call. This CDR3 region has 15 residues. V was trimmed by 6 bases and J by 5 bases, leaving 18 bases between them. Looked up from germline, CDR1 is MNHEY and CDR2 is SMNVEV (reference sequence). The CDR3 spells CASREPYRSRDTQYF. Here the CDR3 DNA reads TGTGCCAGCAGGGAGCCGTATAGGTCAAGAGATACGCAGTATTTT.

V is TRBV25-1 and J is TRBJ2-2; TRBD2 might be the D (7 bases). V lost 1 base, J lost 4 bases, and 10 bases lay in between. Germline values: CDR1 MGHDK, CDR2 SYGVNS. The CDR3 runs 15 residues. CDR3 sequence reads: CASSEWGGGTGELFF. DNA for the CDR3: TGTGCCAGCAGTGAATGGGGAGGGGGCACCGGGGAGCTGTTTTTT. Complete variable domain (other parts from reference TRBV25-1 and TRBJ2-2): EADIYQTPRYLVIGTGKKITLECSQTMGHDKMYWYQQDPGMELHLIHYSYGVNSTEKGDLSSESTVSRIRTEHFPLTLESARPSHTSQYLCASSEWGGGTGELFFGEGSRLTVL.

The gene calls are TRBV6-5 and TRBJ1-5; tentatively, D is TRBD1 (6 bases). This CDR3 region has 13 residues. Germline lookup yields CDR1 MNHEY and CDR2 SVGAGI. Trimming shortened V by 9 bases and J by 4 bases, and 13 bases separated the two germline ends. Here the CDR3 DNA reads TGTGCCAGTTACGGACAGACGAATCAGCCCCAGCATTTT. Residues: CASYGQTNQPQHF.

The J gene is TRBJ2-3, the V gene TRBV6-1; TRBD2 matches at 13 bases. Germline V gene sequence: CDR1 MNHNS, CDR2 SASEGT. The CDR3 is 16 amino acids. Trimming at V came to 4 bases and at J to 4 bases, leaving 5 bases not matched to a gene. The DNA of the CDR3 is TGTGCCAGCAGTGCCATACTAGCGGGAGGGCCAGATACGCAGTATTTT. Encoded protein: CASSAILAGGPDTQYF.

The rearrangement uses TRBV28 and TRBJ2-3; TRBD1 matches 9 bases. Germline lookup yields CDR1 MDHEN and CDR2 SYDVKM. The CDR3 spans 15 residues. Trimming removed 6 bases from V and 5 bases from J; junction bases left unmatched: 9. The CDR3 region is CASSPTGGGKDTQYF. In DNA, the CDR3 is TGTGCCAGCAGCCCCACAGGGGGCGGAAAAGATACGCAGTATTTT.

This chain connects TRBV6-5 to TRBJ2-5; possible D gene TRBD2, 7 bases. Per germline, CDR1 MNHEY and CDR2 SVGAGI. V was shortened by 2 bases and J by 4 bases, with 17 bases between the two germline ends. CDR3 length: 16 amino acids. In nucleotides, the CDR3 is TGTGCCAGCAGTTACGCGGGGGCGACCTTAGGAGAGACCCAGTACTTC. Its protein is CASSYAGATLGETQYF.